The 16 T cell receptor beta chains presented below share a single source sample, sequenced in a study of T-cell reconstitution after alpha-beta-depleted transplantation in children. The library targeted TCRbeta and was prepared with unique molecular identifiers. MiXCR, applied by TCRdb to the PCR reads, yields one record per CDR3 protein. The data show about 640,000 distinct CDR3 sequences, roughly 15% seen once. The specimen comprised PBMCs from the stem cell graft donor, sampled from the stem cell graft. The receptors shown here come from a human donor who donated a stem cell graft to a child with acute myeloid leukemia.

This clonotype occurred a few times. The gene calls are TRBV12-3 or TRBV12-4 and TRBJ1-4, with D perhaps TRBD1 (5 bases). The CDR3 has 13 residues. V lost 9 bases and J 7 bases, leaving 15 bases between the germline ends. Here the CDR3 reads CASQYGGSEKLFF. The CDR3 DNA reads as TGTGCCAGTCAATACGGGGGTTCTGAAAAACTGTTTTTT.

Many counts were recorded for this clonotype. The rearrangement joins TRBV20-1 to TRBJ2-2; D may correspond to TRBD1 or TRBD2 (7 bases each). The CDR3 spans 16 residues. Deletions cut 6 bases from V and 6 bases from J, with 23 bases between. Germline V gene lookup returns CDR1 DFQATT and CDR2 SNEGSKA (reference sequence). CDR3 in amino acids: CSAHRGGGPWAGELFF. In DNA form, the CDR3 reads TGCAGTGCCCACAGGGGCGGGGGCCCCTGGGCCGGGGAGCTGTTTTTT.

This clonotype appeared a few times. The V call is TRBV15, the J call TRBJ1-6; maybe TRBD1 (6 bases). There are 16 residues in the CDR3. Trimming left V 1 base short and J 8 bases short, with 15 bases between. The germline V gene encodes CDR1 LNHNV and CDR2 YYDKDF (reference sequence). This chain's CDR3 is CATSRGQAPQDSPLHF. The CDR3 DNA reads as TGTGCCACCAGCAGAGGACAGGCCCCGCAGGATTCACCCCTCCACTTT.

The chain recombines TRBV11-1 with TRBJ1-6, with 9 bases fitting TRBD1. The CDR3 consists of 15 residues. Germline V gene lookup returns CDR1 SGHAT and CDR2 FQDESV (reference sequence). The J segment lost 9 bases and the V segment lost 3 bases, leaving 6 bases of the junction unmatched. The chain's CDR3 is CASSFSGDRASPLHF. Here the CDR3 DNA reads TGTGCCAGCAGCTTCTCCGGGGACAGGGCTTCACCCCTCCACTTT.

V gene TRBV20-1 combines with J gene TRBJ1-4, with a possible D match to TRBD1 (5 bases). V dropped 0 bases and J dropped 5 bases, with 13 bases sitting between them. Germline values: CDR1 DFQATT, CDR2 SNEGSKA (reference sequence). The CDR3 sequence is 15 residues long. The CDR3 spells CSARDLRADNEKLFF. The CDR3 DNA sequence: TGCAGTGCTAGAGATCTCAGGGCAGACAATGAAAAACTGTTTTTT.

This chain connects TRBV20-1 to TRBJ2-3, with D perhaps being TRBD1 or TRBD2 (6 bases each). V was clipped by 3 bases and J by 2 bases, with 21 bases between them. The CDR3 is made up of 17 amino acids. Germline CDR1 and CDR2: DFQATT and SNEGSKA (reference sequence). The CDR3 DNA reads TGCAGTGCTAGTTCGGGGGCACTTTTAAGGGACACAGATACGCAGTATTTT. Translating gives CSASSGALLRDTDTQYF.

This rearrangement joins TRBV7-2 to TRBJ2-7; no definite D call. The CDR3 is 13 residues long. The germline gives CDR1 SGHTA, CDR2 FQGNSA. V lost 5 bases and J lost 3, with 11 bases in between. CDR3 sequence reads: CASSLGSVYEQYF. The CDR3 DNA reads as TGTGCCAGCAGCCTAGGGTCGGTCTACGAGCAGTACTTC.

This clonotype was recorded at least ten times. The chain carries TRBV7-6 and TRBJ2-3; D may be TRBD2 (6 bases). Per germline, CDR1 SGHVS and CDR2 FNYEAQ. The CDR3 is 15 residues long. V was trimmed by 1 base and J by 4 bases, leaving 12 bases between them. The CDR3 here is CASSLDAGHSDTQYF. In nucleotides, the CDR3 is TGTGCCAGCAGCTTAGATGCGGGGCACTCAGATACGCAGTATTTT.

This clonotype has more than one count but fewer than ten. The rearrangement joins TRBV7-6 to TRBJ1-4; a weak D match, TRBD1 (5 bases). Trimming shortened V by 5 bases and J by 3 bases, and 13 bases separated the two germline ends. This CDR3 has 15 amino acids. The germline gives CDR1 SGHVS, CDR2 FNYEAQ. The CDR3 DNA reads TGTGCCAGCAGCGCTAGGGCAGGGCCTAATGAAAAACTGTTTTTT. It encodes CASSARAGPNEKLFF.

There are many counts of this clonotype. The V and J genes are TRBV5-1 and TRBJ1-1; D is unclear. The ends were cut back, 0 bases at V and 0 bases at J, with 3 bases in the middle. The CDR3 has 13 amino acids. CDR1 is SGHRS, CDR2 YFSETQ, per germline. The chain's CDR3 is CASSLDVNTEAFF. DNA for the CDR3: TGCGCCAGCAGCTTGGACGTGAACACTGAAGCTTTCTTT.

There are many counts of this clonotype. The CDR3 DNA is TGTGCCAGCAGCCTCCAACTTGAGCAGTTCTTC. Protein sequence: CASSLQLEQFF. This rearrangement joins TRBV12-3 or TRBV12-4 to TRBJ2-1, with D unclear. The V end lost 6 bases, the J end lost 9 bases, and 9 bases lay between the germline ends. The CDR3 extends over 11 amino acids.

Remarks on this clonotype: A much larger clone sits a single nucleotide away, making a read error possible. This chain connects TRBV20-1 to TRBJ2-3; 7 bases are a match to TRBD2. The V gene's germline CDR1 is DFQATT and CDR2 SNEGSKA (reference sequence). The CDR3 spans 14 residues. The DNA for the CDR3 is TGCAGTGCTAGCGGGGGGATTAGCACACATACGCAGTATTTT. This encodes CSASGGISTHTQYF.

This clonotype was detected many times. The rearrangement links TRBV29-1 to TRBJ2-3, with D possibly matching TRBD1 (5 bases). The CDR3 extends over 14 amino acids. Germline V gene sequence: CDR1 SQVTM, CDR2 ANQGSEA. V was pared by 4 bases and J by 0 bases, with 11 bases between. The CDR3 DNA reads as TGCAGCGTTGGTAGACAGACTAGCACAGATACGCAGTATTTT. The encoded protein is CSVGRQTSTDTQYF.

The rearrangement uses TRBV12-3 or TRBV12-4 and TRBJ2-2; TRBD2 agrees at 8 bases. J was trimmed by 7 bases and V by 7 bases; bases with no gene match: 2. CDR3 length: 12 residues. CDR3 protein: CASTGGIGELFF. The DNA of the CDR3 is TGTGCCAGCACGGGGGGGATCGGGGAGCTGTTTTTT.

The rearrangement uses TRBV5-1 and TRBJ2-4; TRBD1 agrees at 7 bases. V was pared by 5 bases and J by 4 bases, with 9 bases of the junction left unmatched. Germline V gene lookup returns CDR1 SGHRS and CDR2 YFSETQ. This CDR3 is built from 15 residues. The chain's CDR3 is CASRPTGTAKNIQYF. In DNA form, the CDR3 reads TGCGCCAGCAGACCGACCGGGACAGCAAAAAACATTCAGTACTTC. The full variable domain, with the rest looked up from reference TRBV5-1 and TRBJ2-4, is KAGVTQTPRYLIKTRGQQVTLSCSPISGHRSVSWYQQTPGQGLQFLFEYFSETQRNKGNFPGRFSGRQFSNSRSEMNVSTLELGDSALYLCASRPTGTAKNIQYFGAGTRLSVL.

The V call is TRBV24-1, the J call TRBJ2-5; D possibly corresponds to TRBD2 (5 bases). The CDR3 extends over 13 amino acids. Trimming left V 9 bases short and J 2 bases short, with 12 bases between. Per the germline V gene, CDR1 is KGHDR and CDR2 is SFDVKD. CDR3 DNA: TGTGCCACCTCCGGACTGCTTCAAGAGACCCAGTACTTC. As protein: CATSGLLQETQYF.